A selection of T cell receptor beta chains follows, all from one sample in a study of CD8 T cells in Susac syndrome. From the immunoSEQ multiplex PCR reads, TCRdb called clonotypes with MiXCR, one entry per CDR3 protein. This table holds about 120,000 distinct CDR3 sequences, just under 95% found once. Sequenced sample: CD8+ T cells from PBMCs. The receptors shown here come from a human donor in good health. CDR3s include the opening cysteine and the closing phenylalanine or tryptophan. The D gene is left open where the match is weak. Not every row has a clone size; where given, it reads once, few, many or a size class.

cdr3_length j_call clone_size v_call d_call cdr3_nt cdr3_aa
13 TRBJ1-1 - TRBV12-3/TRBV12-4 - TGTGCCAGCAGTTCATCCCCGAACACTGAAGCTTTCTTT CASSSSPNTEAFF
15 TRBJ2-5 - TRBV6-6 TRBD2 TGTGCCAGCGACGCGCGGGGGGGCCTCCAAGAGACCCAGTACTTC CASDARGGLQETQYF
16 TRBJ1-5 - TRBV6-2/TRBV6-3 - TGTGCCAGCAGCTCCTCTCGACAGGCCGGCAATCAGCCCCAGCATTTT CASSSSRQAGNQPQHF
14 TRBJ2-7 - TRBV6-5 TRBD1 TGTGCCAGCAGTCGTCCGGGACAGGGTAACGAGCAGTACTTC CASSRPGQGNEQYF
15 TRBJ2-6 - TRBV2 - TGTGCCAGCAGAACCGGGCGCTCTGGGGCCAACGTCCTGACTTTC CASRTGRSGANVLTF
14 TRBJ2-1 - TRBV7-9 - TGTGCCAGCAGCCATACCCGCAACGACAATGAGCAGTTCTTC CASSHTRNDNEQFF
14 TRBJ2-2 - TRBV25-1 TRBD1 TGTGCCAGCAGTGGACAGGGTTTCGCCGGGGAGCTGTTTTTT CASSGQGFAGELFF
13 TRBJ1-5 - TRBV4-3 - TGCGCCAGCAGCCAAGAATTGGGTCAGCCCCAGCATTTT CASSQELGQPQHF
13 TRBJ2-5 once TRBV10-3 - TGTGCCATCAAAGCGGCAGGGCAAGAGACCCAGTACTTC CAIKAAGQETQYF
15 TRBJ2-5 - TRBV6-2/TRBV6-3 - TGTGCCAGCGGCCCGTGGGGAACTATGCAAGAGACCCAGTACTTC CASGPWGTMQETQYF
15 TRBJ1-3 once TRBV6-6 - TGTGCCAGCAGGGAAGGGGGTTCCGATGGAAACACCATATATTTT CASREGGSDGNTIYF
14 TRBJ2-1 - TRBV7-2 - TGTGCCAGCAGCCCCAAAGCTGCGGCGGCCGAGCAGTTCTTC CASSPKAAAAEQFF
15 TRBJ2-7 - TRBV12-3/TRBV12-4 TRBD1 TGTGCCAGCAGTCCTAATCGACAGGGGTCGGGCGAGCAGTACTTC CASSPNRQGSGEQYF
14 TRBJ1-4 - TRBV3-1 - TGTGCCAGCAGCCAAGTGATGGGAAATGAAAAACTGTTTTTT CASSQVMGNEKLFF
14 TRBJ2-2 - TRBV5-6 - TGTGCCAGCAGCCTGGGAGACCTAACCGGGGAGCTGTTTTTT CASSLGDLTGELFF
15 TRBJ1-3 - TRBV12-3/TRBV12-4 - TGTGCCAGCAGTTTGCCAGGATCGACGGGAAACACCATATATTTT CASSLPGSTGNTIYF
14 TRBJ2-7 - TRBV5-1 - TGCGCCAGCAGCTTGATCGGGAACTCCTACGAGCAGTACTTC CASSLIGNSYEQYF
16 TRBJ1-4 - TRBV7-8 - TGTGCCAGCAGCCGCCCCCGGGAGATGGCTAATGAAAAACTGTTTTTT CASSRPREMANEKLFF
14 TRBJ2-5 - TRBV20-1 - TGCAGTGCTAATGAAGGCACTACGCAAGAGACCCAGTACTTC CSANEGTTQETQYF
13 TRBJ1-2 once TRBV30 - TGTGCCTGGAGCGGAACAGGGACGGACGGCTACACCTTC CAWSGTGTDGYTF
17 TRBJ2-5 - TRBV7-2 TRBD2 TGTGCCAGCAGCGCCCGGATGGTAGCGGGGGCCCAAGAGACCCAGTACTTC CASSARMVAGAQETQYF
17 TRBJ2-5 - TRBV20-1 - TGCAGTGCTACTATCGGGGGCGCCAGGGGTGAAGAGGAGACCCAGTACTTC CSATIGGARGEEETQYF